This section outlines one T cell receptor (beta chain) sequence together with its context. This specimen belongs to a study of blood T cell repertoires in COVID-19. On the study more broadly: Italy, Spain and the United States were the sources of the convalescent and acute COVID-19 samples. The analysed material was cDNA or gDNA that came from T cells, B-cell-depleted T cells, or PBMCs.

CDR1 is KGHSH and CDR2 is LQKENI in the germline V gene. V lost 4 bases and J lost 4; bases outside the gene matches: 12. The CDR3 spans 16 residues. Study processing details: Amplifying reference gene primers gave estimates of nucleated cell counts. Assay used: immunoSEQ multiplex PCR; TCRdb lists only in-frame clones, some missing. That table furnishes V, J and clone size, whereas the DNA furnished D and trimming. The data show 300,000 or so clones, about nine tenths seen once. Material: peripheral blood. This sequence joins TRBV18 and TRBJ2-7; 8 bases match TRBD2. This TCR was sampled from a man aged 50 to 60 with active or convalescent COVID-19. CDR3 coding DNA: TGTGCCAGCTCACGAAGTCGGGAGGGAATGAGATACGAGCAGTACTTC. Translated, it gives CASSRSREGMRYEQYF.